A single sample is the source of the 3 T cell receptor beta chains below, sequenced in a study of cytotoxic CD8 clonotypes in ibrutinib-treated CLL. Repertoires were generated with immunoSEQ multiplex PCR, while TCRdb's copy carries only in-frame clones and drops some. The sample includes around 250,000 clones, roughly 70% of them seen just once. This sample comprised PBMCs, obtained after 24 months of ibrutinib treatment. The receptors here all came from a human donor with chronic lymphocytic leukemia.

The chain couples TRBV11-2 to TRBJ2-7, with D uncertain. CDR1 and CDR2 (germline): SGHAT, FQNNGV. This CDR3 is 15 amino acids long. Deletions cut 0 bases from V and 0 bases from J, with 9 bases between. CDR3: CASSLDASLSYEQYF. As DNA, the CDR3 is TGTGCCAGCAGCTTAGACGCGTCCCTCTCCTACGAGCAGTACTTC.

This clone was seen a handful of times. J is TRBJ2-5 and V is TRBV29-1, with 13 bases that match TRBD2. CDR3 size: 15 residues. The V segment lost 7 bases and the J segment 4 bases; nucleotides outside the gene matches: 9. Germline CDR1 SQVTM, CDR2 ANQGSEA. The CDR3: CSGGTSGKGPETQYF. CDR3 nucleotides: TGCAGCGGGGGGACTAGCGGGAAGGGGCCAGAGACCCAGTACTTC.

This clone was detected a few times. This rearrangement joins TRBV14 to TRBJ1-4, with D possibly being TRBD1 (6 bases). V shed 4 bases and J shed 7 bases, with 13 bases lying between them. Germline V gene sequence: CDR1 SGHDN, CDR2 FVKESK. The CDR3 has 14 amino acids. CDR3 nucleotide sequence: TGTGCCAGCAGCCCGGTGGGGGGCTTTGAAAAACTGTTTTTT. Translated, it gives CASSPVGGFEKLFF.